This T cell receptor beta chain was profiled in a study of graft-versus-host responses after intestinal transplantation. Looking at the study overall: For two to three years after anti-thymocyte globulin induction, all recipients took tacrolimus and steroids.

With respect to this clone: Its cognate antigen is unknown.

Profiling relied on immunoSEQ multiplex PCR, and the TCRdb table lists in-frame clones only, not all of them. Of some 76,000 clones in the sample, roughly 84% were seen once. The CDR3 sequence is 13 residues long. Germline V gene sequence: CDR1 MNHEY, CDR2 SMNVEV (reference sequence). Trimming took 3 bases from V and 2 from J, leaving 6 bases between them. The source material was unstimulated CD8+ T cells sorted from spleen or lymph node cells, sampled before transplant. This clonotype was sampled from a human donor who was the organ donor for an intestinal transplant. The rearrangement joins TRBV27 to TRBJ2-3, with D hard to call. In nucleotides, the CDR3 is TGTGCCAGCAGTTTCGTCCTCACAGATACGCAGTATTTT. It encodes CASSFVLTDTQYF.